Following are 16 T cell receptor beta chains from one sample sequenced in a study of cytomegalovirus exposure and HLA in healthy donors. Primers for the PCR totalled 60 Vbeta and 13 Jbeta. Assay used: immunoSEQ multiplex PCR; TCRdb lists only in-frame clones, some missing. The sample holds approximately 83,000 clones, 80% seen once. The sample taken for sequencing was PBMCs. Receptor source: a man aged 18 to 35 in good health and CMV-seronegative.

The chain is built from TRBV4-1 and TRBJ1-2; D perhaps matches TRBD1 (6 bases). CDR1 MGHRA and CDR2 YSYEKL come from the germline V gene. The CDR3 is made up of 13 amino acids. The germline V and J ends were trimmed by 4 bases and 7 bases, with 13 bases remaining between them. CDR3 nucleotide sequence: TGCGCCAGCAGCCTCCTCCCGGACAGTGGCTACACCTTC. Translated, it gives CASSLLPDSGYTF.

V gene TRBV30 combines with J gene TRBJ1-2; D is perhaps TRBD1 (5 bases). Trimming shortened V by 0 bases and J by 4 bases, and 18 bases separated the two germline ends. This CDR3 is built from 16 residues. CDR1 and CDR2 from the germline V gene are GTSNPN and SVGIG (reference sequence). Written as DNA, the CDR3 is TGTGCCTGGAGTGTAAGGCACAGGAGCTCCCCCTATGGCTACACCTTC. As protein: CAWSVRHRSSPYGYTF.

Concerning this clone itself: The junction departs from germline at one end; a sequencing error may be responsible. In the same sample, other DNA sequences code for this CDR3. The chain carries TRBV7-8 and TRBJ1-6; TRBD1 is a possible D gene (6 bases). CDR3 size: 15 residues. Germline CDR1 and CDR2: SGHVS and FQNEAQ. The CDR3 nucleotides read TGTGCCAGCAGCTTCTTAGTAGGGGGTAATTCACCCCTCCATTTT. Translation gives CASSFLVGGNSPLHF.

The chain couples TRBV15 to TRBJ1-2; TRBD1 matches at 9 bases. The V and J ends lost 5 bases and 6 bases, in that order; junction bases with no gene match: 4. The germline V gene has CDR1 LNHNV and CDR2 YYDKDF (reference sequence). This CDR3 region has 13 residues. The CDR3 region is CATSGRTGDGYTF. The CDR3 DNA is TGTGCCACCAGCGGCCGGACAGGGGATGGCTACACCTTC.

The chain employs TRBV4-1 and TRBJ2-4, with TRBD2 matching over 11 bases. Germline CDR1 MGHRA, CDR2 YSYEKL. The CDR3 spans 20 residues. The J segment lost 0 bases and the V segment lost 0 bases, leaving 10 bases of the junction unmatched. The CDR3 DNA reads as TGCGCCAGCAGCCAAGATCGCGGGACTAGCGGATTAATAGCCAAAAACATTCAGTACTTC. It encodes CASSQDRGTSGLIAKNIQYF.

This clone was counted between two and nine times. The chain employs TRBV6-5 and TRBJ1-1; D possibly corresponds to TRBD1 (6 bases). V lost 7 bases and J lost 2, with 14 bases in between. This CDR3 is built from 14 residues. Germline V lookup: CDR1 MNHEY, CDR2 SVGAGI. CDR3 DNA sequence: TGTGCCAGCAACCCGGGGACAAGAAACACTGAAGCTTTCTTT. Translated, it gives CASNPGTRNTEAFF.

The chain is built from TRBV7-6 and TRBJ2-3; 8 bases are shared with TRBD2. This CDR3 is 17 amino acids long. Germline trimming cut 5 bases from V and 4 bases from J; bases unmatched to any gene: 14. Germline-derived CDR1 and CDR2 are SGHVS and FNYEAQ. The DNA of the CDR3 is TGTGCCAGCAGCCCCGGAAATTCGCGGGGGGACTCAGATACGCAGTATTTT. Its translation is CASSPGNSRGDSDTQYF.

The CDR3 nucleotides are TGCGCCAGCAGTGGTCGGAGAGCGGTTCACTCCTACAATGAGCAGTTCTTC. Translating gives CASSGRRAVHSYNEQFF. The chain uses TRBV10-1 and TRBJ2-1; D may be TRBD2 (5 bases). The CDR3 extends over 17 amino acids. The germline V gene has CDR1 WNHNN and CDR2 SYGVQD (reference sequence). Trimming took off 4 bases at V and 0 bases at J, with 16 bases between the two ends.

This clone was seen only once. CDR3 in DNA: TGTGCCAGCAGCTCTAGAGAGGGGCCGGGACTAGGGAGCACAGATACGCAGTATTTT. It specifies CASSSREGPGLGSTDTQYF. The V and J genes are TRBV7-2 and TRBJ2-3; TRBD2 aligns across 8 bases. With 4 bases clipped from V and 0 bases from J, the junction kept 15 bases outside the gene matches. The CDR3 totals 19 residues. Germline V gene sequence: CDR1 SGHTA, CDR2 FQGNSA. Using reference TRBV7-2 and TRBJ2-3 for the parts outside the CDR3, the full variable domain is GAGVSQSPSNKVTEKGKDVELRCDPISGHTALYWYRQSLGQGLEFLIYFQGNSAPDKSGLPSDRFSAERTGGSVSTLTIQRTQQEDSAVYLCASSSREGPGLGSTDTQYFGPGTRLTVL.

The J gene is TRBJ1-4, the V gene TRBV9, with 7 bases lining up with TRBD1. This CDR3 is 15 amino acids long. After removal of 1 base from V and 5 bases from J, the junction contained 5 bases not matched to a gene. The V gene's germline CDR1 is SGDLS and CDR2 YYNGEE. The CDR3 bases are TGTGCCAGCAGCGTAACAGGGGATCAGAATGAAAAACTGTTTTTT. This sequence encodes CASSVTGDQNEKLFF.

This clone has just one count. J is TRBJ2-1 and V is TRBV5-1, with TRBD2 matching 14 bases. CDR1 is SGHRS and CDR2 is YFSETQ in the germline V gene. V was pared by 4 bases and J by 6 bases, with 6 bases of the junction left unmatched. This CDR3 spans 16 amino acids. CDR3 DNA sequence: TGCGCCAGCAGCCTTCCCGGGACTAGCGGGGGCAATGAGCAGTTCTTC. Residues: CASSLPGTSGGNEQFF.

This clone occurred once. The chain couples TRBV7-8 to TRBJ1-2; 8 bases map to TRBD1. CDR1 is SGHVS and CDR2 is FQNEAQ in the germline V gene. V trimming: 5 bases; J trimming: 4 bases; junction bases outside the gene matches: 18. The CDR3 is 18 amino acids. CDR3: CASSPNLDRARASYGYTF. The CDR3 bases are TGTGCCAGCAGCCCCAATTTGGACAGGGCCCGTGCTAGCTATGGCTACACCTTC.

The J gene is TRBJ1-2, the V gene TRBV18; 7 bases line up with TRBD1. This CDR3 is built from 15 residues. V shed 3 bases and J 3 bases; nucleotides not matched to a gene: 7. CDR1 KGHSH and CDR2 LQKENI come from the germline V gene. CDR3 sequence reads: CASSPQTGLDYGYTF. The CDR3 region has the DNA TGTGCCAGCTCACCCCAGACAGGGTTGGACTATGGCTACACCTTC.

The V call is TRBV4-2, the J call TRBJ1-1; unclear D gene. Germline V gives CDR1 LGHNA, CDR2 YNFKEQ. V gave up 0 bases and J gave up 1 base, with 12 bases separating them. The CDR3 is 16 residues long. The CDR3 DNA reads as TGTGCCAGCAGCCAAGATATCGGCAGGAAGAACACTGAAGCTTTCTTT. Translation gives CASSQDIGRKNTEAFF.

This clone has a single count. The V and J genes are TRBV5-6 and TRBJ2-3; the match to TRBD1 covers 7 bases. Germline CDR1 SGHDT, CDR2 YYEEEE. This CDR3 spans 16 amino acids. Trimming cost V 0 bases and J 2 bases; bases outside gene matches: 6. The CDR3 sequence is CASSLEPGQFTDTQYF. CDR3 nucleotides: TGTGCCAGCAGCTTGGAACCGGGACAGTTCACAGATACGCAGTATTTT.

The chain is built from TRBV5-1 and TRBJ2-6, with D possibly matching TRBD1 (5 bases). V lost 4 bases to trimming and J lost 4 bases, with 12 bases between them. In germline, CDR1 is SGHRS, CDR2 YFSETQ. The CDR3 length is 15 residues. CDR3 sequence (DNA): TGCGCCAGCAGCGTGCAGGGCCCCGGGGCCAACGTCCTGACTTTC. Encoded protein: CASSVQGPGANVLTF.